A selection of T cell receptor beta chains follows, all from one sample in a study of early stage breast cancer tumors. Clones were read by immunoSEQ multiplex PCR, and TCRdb kept only the in-frame ones, dropping some. This table has roughly 5,000 clones, about 70% appearing once. The specimen was breast tumor tissue. These receptors were taken from a person aged 55 to 75 with breast cancer. Each CDR3 is given with its conserved first and last residue. Each record gives: CDR3 length, clone size, V gene, J gene, D gene, CDR3 protein, CDR3 DNA. The D gene is left open where the match is weak. Clone size is given for some rows only: seen once, a few or many times, or a class if the clone is expanded.

len: 15; abundance: .; v_gene: TRBV10-1; j_gene: TRBJ2-2; d_gene: TRBD2; CDR3aa: CASSLAGVNTGELFF; CDR3nt: TGCGCCAGCAGTCTAGCGGGGGTGAACACCGGGGAGCTGTTTTTT
len: 15; abundance: .; v_gene: TRBV11-2; j_gene: TRBJ2-7; d_gene: .; CDR3aa: CASSLNNALNYEQYF; CDR3nt: TGTGCCAGCAGCTTAAATAACGCCCTAAACTACGAGCAGTACTTC
len: 13; abundance: once; v_gene: TRBV19; j_gene: TRBJ1-1; d_gene: .; CDR3aa: CASRRGVNTEAFF; CDR3nt: TGTGCCAGTAGACGAGGGGTGAACACTGAAGCTTTCTTT
len: 16; abundance: .; v_gene: TRBV6-6; j_gene: TRBJ2-3; d_gene: .; CDR3aa: CASSYDIGGRTDTQYF; CDR3nt: TGTGCCAGCAGTTACGATATAGGGGGTAGAACAGATACGCAGTATTTT
len: 16; abundance: .; v_gene: TRBV6-1; j_gene: TRBJ2-2; d_gene: TRBD1; CDR3aa: CASSGGQGVVTGELFF; CDR3nt: TGTGCCAGCAGTGGAGGACAGGGTGTGGTCACCGGGGAGCTGTTTTTT
len: 16; abundance: few; v_gene: TRBV4-2; j_gene: TRBJ2-2; d_gene: .; CDR3aa: CASSPPGGGVGGELFF; CDR3nt: TGTGCCAGCAGCCCCCCCGGCGGGGGCGTAGGCGGGGAGCTGTTTTTT
len: 16; abundance: .; v_gene: TRBV7-3; j_gene: TRBJ2-1; d_gene: TRBD2; CDR3aa: CASSLFAGGRYNEQFF; CDR3nt: TGTGCCAGCAGCTTATTTGCGGGGGGCCGATACAATGAGCAGTTCTTC
len: 12; abundance: .; v_gene: TRBV28; j_gene: TRBJ2-5; d_gene: .; CDR3aa: CASSSAERTQYF; CDR3nt: TGTGCCAGCAGCTCCGCGGAGAGGACCCAGTACTTC
len: 14; abundance: .; v_gene: TRBV6-1; j_gene: TRBJ2-6; d_gene: .; CDR3aa: CASTSPSGANVLTF; CDR3nt: TGTGCCAGCACCAGCCCGTCTGGGGCCAACGTCCTGACTTTC
len: 16; abundance: .; v_gene: TRBV14; j_gene: TRBJ2-1; d_gene: .; CDR3aa: CASSQDLNSWGNEQFF; CDR3nt: TGTGCCAGCAGCCAAGATCTTAACTCCTGGGGGAATGAGCAGTTCTTC
len: 16; abundance: .; v_gene: TRBV6-1; j_gene: TRBJ2-7; d_gene: .; CDR3aa: CASSEYDRYYSYEQYF; CDR3nt: TGTGCCAGCAGTGAATACGATCGCTACTACTCCTACGAGCAGTACTTC
len: 19; abundance: .; v_gene: TRBV7-9; j_gene: TRBJ2-3; d_gene: .; CDR3aa: CASSHDRGVTSGHPDTQYF; CDR3nt: TGTGCCAGCAGCCACGACAGGGGGGTGACTAGCGGGCACCCAGATACGCAGTATTTT
len: 15; abundance: .; v_gene: TRBV9; j_gene: TRBJ1-1; d_gene: .; CDR3aa: CASSVFPNSRSEAFF; CDR3nt: TGTGCCAGCAGCGTATTCCCGAACAGTAGGTCTGAAGCTTTCTTT
len: 14; abundance: .; v_gene: TRBV5-1; j_gene: TRBJ1-1; d_gene: .; CDR3aa: CASSLGDGATEAFF; CDR3nt: TGCGCCAGCTCACTCGGTGATGGGGCCACTGAAGCTTTCTTT
len: 15; abundance: .; v_gene: TRBV28; j_gene: TRBJ2-2; d_gene: .; CDR3aa: CASSLLGGGTGELFF; CDR3nt: TGTGCCAGCAGCCTCCTCGGGGGAGGAACCGGGGAGCTGTTTTTT
len: 11; abundance: few; v_gene: TRBV11-2; j_gene: TRBJ2-1; d_gene: .; CDR3aa: CASSEYNEQFF; CDR3nt: TGTGCCAGCAGCGAGTACAATGAGCAGTTCTTC
len: 17; abundance: few; v_gene: TRBV7-9; j_gene: TRBJ2-3; d_gene: TRBD2; CDR3aa: CASSLDSKRGVTDTQYF; CDR3nt: TGTGCCAGCAGCTTAGATTCCAAGCGGGGGGTCACAGATACGCAGTATTTT
len: 14; abundance: .; v_gene: TRBV11-2; j_gene: TRBJ2-7; d_gene: TRBD2; CDR3aa: CASSLGGRAHEQYF; CDR3nt: TGTGCCAGCAGCTTAGGCGGGAGGGCCCACGAGCAGTACTTC
len: 16; abundance: .; v_gene: TRBV11-3; j_gene: TRBJ2-2; d_gene: .; CDR3aa: CASSLGSLGYTGELFF; CDR3nt: TGTGCCAGCAGCTTAGGGTCGTTAGGCTACACCGGGGAGCTGTTTTTT
len: 14; abundance: .; v_gene: TRBV11-2; j_gene: TRBJ2-5; d_gene: .; CDR3aa: CASSLALRGETQYF; CDR3nt: TGTGCCAGCAGCTTAGCTCTGCGAGGGGAGACCCAGTACTTC
len: 16; abundance: .; v_gene: TRBV4-2; j_gene: TRBJ2-1; d_gene: .; CDR3aa: CASSQDQGNAYNEQFF; CDR3nt: TGTGCCAGCAGCCAAGATCAGGGGAATGCCTACAATGAGCAGTTCTTC
len: 18; abundance: .; v_gene: TRBV18; j_gene: TRBJ2-1; d_gene: TRBD2; CDR3aa: CASSPRLTSGETLGEQFF; CDR3nt: TGTGCCAGCTCACCACGACTAACTAGCGGGGAAACCCTTGGTGAGCAGTTCTTC
len: 15; abundance: .; v_gene: TRBV6-1; j_gene: TRBJ2-7; d_gene: TRBD1; CDR3aa: CASSEKGTGGYEQYF; CDR3nt: TGTGCCAGCAGTGAAAAGGGGACAGGGGGTTACGAGCAGTACTTC